The 14 T cell receptor beta chains reported below all come from one sample, sequenced in a study of blood T cell repertoires in COVID-19. Profiling relied on immunoSEQ multiplex PCR, and the TCRdb table lists in-frame clones only, not all of them. The sample shows roughly 250,000 clones, around 89% of them seen only once. Sequences were obtained from peripheral blood. The receptors shown here come from a man aged 25-40 years with acute or convalescent COVID-19.

The chain carries TRBV27 and TRBJ2-1; 10 bases match TRBD2. The CDR3 covers 13 residues. The V and J ends lost 6 bases and 16 bases, in that order; junction bases with no gene match: 12. Germline CDR1 is MNHEY and CDR2 is SMNVEV (reference sequence). CDR3 amino acids: CASRRAGGPSTFF. CDR3 nucleotide sequence: TGTGCCAGCAGGAGAGCGGGAGGGCCCTCTACTTTCTTC.

In its sample, this clone was seen once. J is TRBJ1-2 and V is TRBV5-6; TRBD1 matches 7 bases. This CDR3 comprises 16 residues. With 4 bases clipped from V and 3 bases from J, the junction kept 12 bases outside the gene matches. Germline CDR1 reads SGHDT; CDR2 reads YYEEEE. The CDR3 region has the DNA TGTGCCAGCAGCCTGGGGGTGGAGGGGGCTGACTATGGCTACACCTTC. This sequence encodes CASSLGVEGADYGYTF.

This clone was counted once. The gene calls are TRBV13 and TRBJ2-7; a possible D gene is TRBD2 (5 bases). CDR1 and CDR2 from the germline V gene are PRHDT and FYEKMQ (reference sequence). This CDR3 has 12 amino acids. The V and J ends lost 5 bases and 3 bases respectively, with 8 bases between them. CDR3 in DNA: TGTGCCAGCAGCAACCGGGGCTACGAGCAGTACTTC. It specifies CASSNRGYEQYF.

The chain has TRBV7-3 and TRBJ1-1, with D hard to call. Germline assignment: CDR1 SGHTA and CDR2 FQGTGA. The CDR3 has 14 residues. Deletions cut 2 bases from V and 6 bases from J, with 13 bases between. This CDR3 is CASSLSSRESEAFF. The CDR3 region has the DNA TGTGCCAGCAGCTTATCGAGTAGGGAGTCTGAAGCTTTCTTT.

The gene calls are TRBV11-2 and TRBJ1-3; D call uncertain. Germline lookup yields CDR1 SGHAT and CDR2 FQNNGV. The V end lost 5 bases, the J end lost 10 bases, and 27 bases lay between the germline ends. The CDR3 runs to 17 residues. The CDR3 region is CASSQLGFGSLGRTIYF. The CDR3 DNA follows: TGTGCCAGCAGCCAATTAGGGTTCGGGAGCCTGGGAAGGACCATATATTTT.

V is TRBV13 and J is TRBJ2-6, with 8 bases matching TRBD1. V shed 5 bases and J 2 bases; nucleotides not matched to a gene: 5. CDR1 is PRHDT and CDR2 is FYEKMQ in the germline V gene (reference sequence). There are 16 residues in the CDR3. The CDR3 here is CASSPTTGAGANVLTF. In nucleotides, the CDR3 is TGTGCCAGCAGCCCGACGACAGGGGCTGGGGCCAACGTCCTGACTTTC.

The chain employs TRBV5-6 and TRBJ2-7; tentative D call: TRBD1 (5 bases). Germline CDR1 is SGHDT and CDR2 is YYEEEE. The CDR3 loop spans 12 amino acids. V lost 3 bases and J lost 4, with 8 bases in between. For the CDR3, the DNA is TGTGCCAGCAGCTGGCCAGGGTACGAGCAGTACTTC. Translating gives CASSWPGYEQYF.

This clone was seen a single time. This chain joins TRBV11-2 and TRBJ2-7; 10 bases fit TRBD1. CDR3 size: 15 residues. V lost 1 base to trimming and J lost 3 bases; unmatched junction nucleotides: 3. In germline, CDR1 is SGHAT, CDR2 FQNNGV. The CDR3 protein is CASSLVGTGDYEQYF. The CDR3 DNA follows: TGTGCCAGCAGCTTAGTAGGGACAGGGGACTACGAGCAGTACTTC.

The rearrangement links TRBV2 to TRBJ2-1; weak D call: TRBD1 (5 bases). There are 14 residues in the CDR3. Trimming removed 5 bases at V and 2 bases at J, with 10 bases between. Germline values: CDR1 SNHLY, CDR2 FYNNEI. The CDR3 reads CASSWTPTYNEQFF. CDR3 DNA: TGTGCCAGCAGTTGGACACCTACCTACAATGAGCAGTTCTTC.

The chain employs TRBV5-1 and TRBJ2-3; a possible D gene is TRBD2 (5 bases). Germline loops: CDR1 SGHRS, CDR2 YFSETQ. Deletions cut 1 base from V and 6 bases from J, with 9 bases between. CDR3 length: 13 residues. CDR3 protein: CASSLRGSDTQYF. In DNA form, the CDR3 reads TGCGCCAGCAGCTTGCGGGGTTCCGATACGCAGTATTTT.

Concerning this clone: Within the sample, other DNA sequences also encode this same CDR3. This chain links TRBV4-1 with TRBJ2-4; TRBD2 matches at 13 bases. V was clipped by 1 base and J by 0 bases; unmatched bases: 3. Germline values: CDR1 MGHRA, CDR2 YSYEKL. CDR3 length: 18 amino acids. The CDR3 DNA sequence: TGCGCCAGCAGCCAAGGACTAGCGGGGGGACTAGCCAAAAACATTCAGTACTTC. Translating gives CASSQGLAGGLAKNIQYF.

CDR3 amino acids: CATSTGTSNQPQHF. The CDR3 region has the DNA TGTGCCACCAGCACAGGGACTAGCAATCAGCCCCAGCATTTT. V usage is TRBV24-1 and J usage is TRBJ1-5, with D possibly TRBD1 on 6 matching bases. Per germline, CDR1 KGHDR and CDR2 SFDVKD. Trimming left V 7 bases short and J 0 bases short, with 9 bases between. The CDR3 consists of 14 residues.

The rearrangement links TRBV27 to TRBJ2-5; 10 bases fit TRBD2. J gave up 5 bases and V 6 bases, and 12 bases lay outside the gene matches. This CDR3 contains 16 residues. Germline CDR1 MNHEY, CDR2 SMNVEV (reference sequence). This chain's CDR3 is CASRSFSGGLGETQYF. CDR3 DNA: TGTGCCAGCAGATCGTTTAGCGGGGGGCTTGGCGAGACCCAGTACTTC.

The chain is built from TRBV11-2 and TRBJ2-5; tentative D call: TRBD2 (6 bases). The V end lost 1 base, the J end lost 2 bases, and 14 bases lay between the germline ends. Looked up from germline, CDR1 is SGHAT and CDR2 is FQNNGV. The CDR3 is 16 residues long. The CDR3: CASSLVWAGLQETQYF. CDR3 DNA sequence: TGTGCCAGCAGCTTAGTGTGGGCGGGGCTACAAGAGACCCAGTACTTC.